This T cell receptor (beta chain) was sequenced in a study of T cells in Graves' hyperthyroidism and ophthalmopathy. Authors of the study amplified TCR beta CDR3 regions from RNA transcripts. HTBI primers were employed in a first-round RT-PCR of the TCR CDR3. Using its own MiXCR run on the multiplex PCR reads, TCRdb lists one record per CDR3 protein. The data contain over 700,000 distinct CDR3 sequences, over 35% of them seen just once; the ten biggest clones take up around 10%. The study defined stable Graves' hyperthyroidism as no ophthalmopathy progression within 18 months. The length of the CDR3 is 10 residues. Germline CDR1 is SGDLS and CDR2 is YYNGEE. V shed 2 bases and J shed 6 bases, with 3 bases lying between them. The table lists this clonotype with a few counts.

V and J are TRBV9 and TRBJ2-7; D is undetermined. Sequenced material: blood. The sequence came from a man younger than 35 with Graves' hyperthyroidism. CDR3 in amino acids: CASSVPEQYF. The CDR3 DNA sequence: TGTGCCAGCAGCGTCCCCGAGCAGTACTTC.